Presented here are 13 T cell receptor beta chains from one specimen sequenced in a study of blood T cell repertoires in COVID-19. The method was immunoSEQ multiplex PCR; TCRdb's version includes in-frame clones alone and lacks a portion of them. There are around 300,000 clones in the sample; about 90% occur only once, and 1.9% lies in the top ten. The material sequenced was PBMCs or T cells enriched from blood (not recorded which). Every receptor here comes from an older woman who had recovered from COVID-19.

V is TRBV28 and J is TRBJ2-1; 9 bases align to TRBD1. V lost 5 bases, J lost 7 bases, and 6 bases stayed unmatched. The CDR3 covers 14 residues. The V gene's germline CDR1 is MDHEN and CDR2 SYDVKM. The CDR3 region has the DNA TGTGCCAGCAGTCCCGGGGACAGGGTAAATGAGCAGTTCTTC. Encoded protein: CASSPGDRVNEQFF.

The CDR3 DNA reads TGTGCCAGCAGTTACGACGGGGGGCCCACTGAAGCTTTCTTT. It translates to CASSYDGGPTEAFF. This chain links TRBV6-5 with TRBJ1-1, with D possibly being TRBD1 (6 bases). With 2 bases removed from V and 4 bases from J, the gap between germline ends came to 11 bases. From germline, CDR1 is MNHEY and CDR2 SVGAGI. This CDR3 region has 14 residues.

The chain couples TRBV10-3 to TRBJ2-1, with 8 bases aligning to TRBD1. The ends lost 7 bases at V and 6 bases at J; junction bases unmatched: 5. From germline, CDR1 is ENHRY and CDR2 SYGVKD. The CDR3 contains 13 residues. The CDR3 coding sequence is TGTGCCATCACAGGACAGGGCTTCAATGAGCAGTTCTTC. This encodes CAITGQGFNEQFF.

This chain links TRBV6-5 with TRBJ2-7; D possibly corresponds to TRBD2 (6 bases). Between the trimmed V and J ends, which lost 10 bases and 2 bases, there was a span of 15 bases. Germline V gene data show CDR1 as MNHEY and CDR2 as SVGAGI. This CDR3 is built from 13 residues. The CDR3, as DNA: TGTGCCATCCGGGACTCAGGGACCTACGAGCAGTACTTC. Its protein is CAIRDSGTYEQYF.

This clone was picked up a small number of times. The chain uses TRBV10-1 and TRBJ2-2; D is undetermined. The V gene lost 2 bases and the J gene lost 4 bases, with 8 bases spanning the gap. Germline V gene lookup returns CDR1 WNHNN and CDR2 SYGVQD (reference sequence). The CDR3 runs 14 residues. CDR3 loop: CASSEDGFTGELFF. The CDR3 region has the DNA TGCGCCAGCAGTGAGGACGGGTTCACCGGGGAGCTGTTTTTT.

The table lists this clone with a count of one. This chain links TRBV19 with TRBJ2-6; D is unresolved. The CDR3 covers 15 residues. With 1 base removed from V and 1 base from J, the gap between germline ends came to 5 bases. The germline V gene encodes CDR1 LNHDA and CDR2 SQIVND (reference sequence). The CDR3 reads CASSIGGSGANVLTF. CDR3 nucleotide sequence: TGTGCCAGTAGTATAGGCGGTTCTGGGGCCAACGTCCTGACTTTC. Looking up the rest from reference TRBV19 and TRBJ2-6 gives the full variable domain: DGGITQSPKYLFRKEGQNVTLSCEQNLNHDAMYWYRQDPGQGLRLIYYSQIVNDFQKGDIAEGYSVSREKKESFPLTVTSAQKNPTAFYLCASSIGGSGANVLTFGAGSRLTVL.

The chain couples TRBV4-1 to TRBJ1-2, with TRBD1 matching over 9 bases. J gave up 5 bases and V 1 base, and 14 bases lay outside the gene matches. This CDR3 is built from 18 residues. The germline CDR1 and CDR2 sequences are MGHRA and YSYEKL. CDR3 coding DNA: TGCGCCAGCAGCCAAGTTGGGGAAACAGGGGGCAATTTTTATGGCTACACCTTC. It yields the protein CASSQVGETGGNFYGYTF.

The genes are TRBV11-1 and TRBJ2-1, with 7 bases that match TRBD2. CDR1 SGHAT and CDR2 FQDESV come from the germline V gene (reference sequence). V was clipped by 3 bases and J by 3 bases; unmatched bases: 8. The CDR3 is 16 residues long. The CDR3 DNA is TGTGCCAGCAGCTTTGGGCGGGGGTCCTACTACAATGAGCAGTTCTTC. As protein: CASSFGRGSYYNEQFF. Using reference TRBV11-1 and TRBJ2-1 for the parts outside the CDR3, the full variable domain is EAEVAQSPRYKITEKSQAVAFWCDPISGHATLYWYRQILGQGPELLVQFQDESVVDDSQLPKDRFSAERLKGVDSTLKIQPAELGDSAMYLCASSFGRGSYYNEQFFGPGTRLTVL.

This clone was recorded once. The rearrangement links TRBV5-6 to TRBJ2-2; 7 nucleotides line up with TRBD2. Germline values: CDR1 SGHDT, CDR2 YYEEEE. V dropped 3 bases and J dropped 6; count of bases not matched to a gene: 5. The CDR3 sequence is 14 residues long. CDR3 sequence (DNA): TGTGCCAGCAGCTCATTAGCGGGCCCCGGGGAGCTGTTTTTT. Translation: CASSSLAGPGELFF. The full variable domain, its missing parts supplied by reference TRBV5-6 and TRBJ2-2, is DAGVTQSPTHLIKTRGQQVTLRCSPKSGHDTVSWYQQALGQGPQFIFQYYEEEERQRGNFPDRFSGHQFPNYSSELNVNALLLGDSALYLCASSSLAGPGELFFGEGSRLTVL.

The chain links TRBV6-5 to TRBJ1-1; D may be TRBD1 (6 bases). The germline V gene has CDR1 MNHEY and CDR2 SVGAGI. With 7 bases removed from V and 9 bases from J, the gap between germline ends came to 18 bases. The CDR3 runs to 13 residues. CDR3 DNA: TGTGCCAGCAACCCCCAGGGGACACTGAAAGCTTTCTTT. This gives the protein CASNPQGTLKAFF.

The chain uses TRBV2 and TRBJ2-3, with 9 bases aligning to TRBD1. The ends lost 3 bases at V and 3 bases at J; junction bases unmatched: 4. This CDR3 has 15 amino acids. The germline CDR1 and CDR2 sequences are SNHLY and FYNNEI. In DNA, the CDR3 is TGTGCCAGCAGTGAGGGACAGGGTTGGACAGATACGCAGTATTTT. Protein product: CASSEGQGWTDTQYF.

The DNA of the CDR3 is TGCAGCGTTGAAGGTATCGCGGAGGGCTTAGGAGATACGCAGTATTTT. Translation: CSVEGIAEGLGDTQYF. V usage is TRBV29-1 and J usage is TRBJ2-3; TRBD2 might be the D (6 bases). The germline gives CDR1 SQVTM, CDR2 ANQGSEA. CDR3 length: 16 residues. Deletions cut 1 base from V and 5 bases from J, with 19 bases between.

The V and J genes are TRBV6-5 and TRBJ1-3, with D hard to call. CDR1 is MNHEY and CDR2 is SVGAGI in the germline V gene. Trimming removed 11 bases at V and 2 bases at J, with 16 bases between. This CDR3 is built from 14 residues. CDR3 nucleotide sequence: TGTGCCCTTCGTAGCGGGGAGGCTGGAAACACCATATATTTT. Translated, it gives CALRSGEAGNTIYF.